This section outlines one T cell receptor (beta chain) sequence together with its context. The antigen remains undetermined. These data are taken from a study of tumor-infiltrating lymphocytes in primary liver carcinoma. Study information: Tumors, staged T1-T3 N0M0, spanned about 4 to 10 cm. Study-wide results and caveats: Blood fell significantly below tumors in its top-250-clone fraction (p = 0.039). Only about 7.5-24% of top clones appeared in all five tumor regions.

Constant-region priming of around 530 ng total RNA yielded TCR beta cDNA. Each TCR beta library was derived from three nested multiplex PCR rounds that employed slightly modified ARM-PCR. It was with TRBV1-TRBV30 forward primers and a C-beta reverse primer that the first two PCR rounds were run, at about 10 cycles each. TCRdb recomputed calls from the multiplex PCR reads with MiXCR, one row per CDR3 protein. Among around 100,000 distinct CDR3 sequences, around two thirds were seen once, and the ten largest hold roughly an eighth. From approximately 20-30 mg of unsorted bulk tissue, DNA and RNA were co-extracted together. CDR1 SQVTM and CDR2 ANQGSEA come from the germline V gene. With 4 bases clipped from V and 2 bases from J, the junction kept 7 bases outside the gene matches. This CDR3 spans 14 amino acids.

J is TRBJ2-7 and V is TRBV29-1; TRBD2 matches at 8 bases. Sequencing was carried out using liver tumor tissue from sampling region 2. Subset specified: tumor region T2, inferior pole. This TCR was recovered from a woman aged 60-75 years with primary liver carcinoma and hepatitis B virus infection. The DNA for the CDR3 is TGCAGCGTTGGAGGACTAGCAACCCCCTACGAGCAGTACTTC. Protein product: CSVGGLATPYEQYF.